The source of this T cell receptor beta chain is a study of blood T cell repertoires in COVID-19 (dated by TCRdb to 2018 to 2020). About the full investigation: The collaborator samples originated in the United States, Italy and Spain and spanned the acute and convalescent phases of COVID-19. The material from the prospective study consisted of cDNA or gDNA derived from T cells, B-cell-depleted T cells, or PBMCs. Deeply sampled blood TCRbeta repertoires from subjects exposed to, actively infected with, or recovered from COVID-19 were included in the dataset. The repertoires were released in a freely available public database intended as a resource for research on the immune response to SARS-CoV-2. Samples came from the ongoing ImmuneRACE study (first 160 participants) plus 1,254 subjects from 6 global collaborators. A de-identified subject ID, COVID-19 status, age in years and sex were almost always included in the sample metadata. Where available, HLA class I and class II types were taken from metadata supplied by the sample provider and were not determined by assay-based typing.

The investigation overall reported the following: The amount of clinical and demographic metadata varied by source and participant and was provided uncurated.

The collaborating institutions used their own protocols to collect whole blood in K2EDTA tubes. For TCRbeta analysis, collaborator samples were shipped as frozen whole blood, as isolated PBMCs, or as DNA extracted from either sample type. TCRbeta CDR3 regions were amplified from genomic DNA by means of the immunoSEQ Assay, a bias-controlled multiplex PCR. The original methods were these. Nucleated cell counts per sample were estimated from amplification of reference gene primers within the assay. To quantify the absolute abundance of each unique TCRbeta CDR3 rearrangement, sequence reads were collapsed and filtered. For each sample, productive Simpson clonality was calculated as the square root of Simpson's diversity index over productive rearrangements. TCRdb limited this immuneACCESS table to in-frame rearrangements with V and J called. A share of clones is missing; checked studies link under half to unresolved V genes, and the rest is unexplained. That table furnishes V, J and clone size, whereas the DNA furnished D and trimming. The sample yields tens of thousands of clones; roughly 85% were counted once. The ten largest clonotypes hold about 5.3% of the sample.

Of note for this clone: The antigen it binds to is not known. No base-level quality is on record; no much larger clone is a single base apart.

In the germline V gene, CDR1 corresponds to MNHEY and CDR2 to SVGAGI. Including the terminal cysteine and phenylalanine, the CDR3 comprises 13 residues. The entry retains the CDR3 DNA only, 39 bases that are in frame from base 1. Trimming takes 7 bases off V and 6 bases off J; junction bases not matched to a gene: 8. The receptor was derived from a woman of 80 years or more with active or convalescent COVID-19. The chain is encoded by TRBV6-5 joined to TRBJ1-2, and 7 bases in between align with TRBD1. The sample consisted of peripheral blood. The CDR3 region reads CASKVTGKHGYTF. The sequenced DNA: TGTGCCAGCAAAGTGACAGGGAAACATGGCTACACCTTC.